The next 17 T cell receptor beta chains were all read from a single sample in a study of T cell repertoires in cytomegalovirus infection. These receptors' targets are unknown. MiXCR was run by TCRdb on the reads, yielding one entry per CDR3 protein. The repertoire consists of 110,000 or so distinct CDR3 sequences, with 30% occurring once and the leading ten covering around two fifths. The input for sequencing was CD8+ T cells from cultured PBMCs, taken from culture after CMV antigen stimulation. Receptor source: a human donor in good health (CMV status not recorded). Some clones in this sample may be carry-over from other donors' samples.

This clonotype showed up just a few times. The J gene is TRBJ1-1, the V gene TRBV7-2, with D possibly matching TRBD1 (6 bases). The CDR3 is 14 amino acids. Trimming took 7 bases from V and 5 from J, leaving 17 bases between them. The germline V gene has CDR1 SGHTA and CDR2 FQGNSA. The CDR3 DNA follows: TGTGCCAGCATCATTTGGGGGGGCGCGACTGAAGCTTTCTTT. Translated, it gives CASIIWGGATEAFF.

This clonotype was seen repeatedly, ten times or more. As DNA, the CDR3 is TGTGCCAGCAGCCGCCCAGCGAGGGGTAATTCACCCCTCCACTTT. This encodes CASSRPARGNSPLHF. The V call is TRBV7-2, the J call TRBJ1-6; D is possibly TRBD1 (5 bases). The CDR3 is 15 residues long. V was shortened by 5 bases and J by 6 bases, with 14 bases between the two germline ends. Germline V gene lookup returns CDR1 SGHTA and CDR2 FQGNSA.

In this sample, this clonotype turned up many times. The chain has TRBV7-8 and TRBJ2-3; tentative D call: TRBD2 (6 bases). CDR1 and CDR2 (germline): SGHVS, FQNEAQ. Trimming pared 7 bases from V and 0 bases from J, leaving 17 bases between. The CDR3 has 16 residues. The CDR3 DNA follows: TGTGCCAGCAAAAATGGACTAACCTCTAGCACAGATACGCAGTATTTT. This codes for CASKNGLTSSTDTQYF.

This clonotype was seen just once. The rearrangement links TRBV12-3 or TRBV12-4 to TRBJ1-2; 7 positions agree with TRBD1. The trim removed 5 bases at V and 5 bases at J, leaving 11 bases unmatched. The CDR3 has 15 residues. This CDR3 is CASSPPAGQWYGYTF. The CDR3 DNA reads TGTGCCAGCAGTCCCCCGGCGGGACAGTGGTATGGCTACACCTTC.

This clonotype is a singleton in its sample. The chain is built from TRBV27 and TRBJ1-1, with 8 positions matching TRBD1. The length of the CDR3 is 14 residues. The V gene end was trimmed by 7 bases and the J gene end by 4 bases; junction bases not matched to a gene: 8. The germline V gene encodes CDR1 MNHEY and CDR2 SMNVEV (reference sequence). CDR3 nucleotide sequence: TGTGCCAGCACCTCAGGGGGCCCCCCCACTGAAGCTTTCTTT. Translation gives CASTSGGPPTEAFF.

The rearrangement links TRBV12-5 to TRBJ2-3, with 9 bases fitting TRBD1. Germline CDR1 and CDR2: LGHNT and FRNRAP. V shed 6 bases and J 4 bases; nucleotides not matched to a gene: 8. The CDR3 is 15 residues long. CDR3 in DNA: TGTGCTAGTGGAATTTCAGACAGGGGGGCAGATACGCAGTATTTT. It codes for CASGISDRGADTQYF. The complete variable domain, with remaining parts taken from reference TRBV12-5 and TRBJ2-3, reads DARVTQTPRHKVTEMGQEVTMRCQPILGHNTVFWYRQTMMQGLELLAYFRNRAPLDDSGMPKDRFSAEMPDATLATLKIQPSEPRDSAVYFCASGISDRGADTQYFGPGTRLTVL.

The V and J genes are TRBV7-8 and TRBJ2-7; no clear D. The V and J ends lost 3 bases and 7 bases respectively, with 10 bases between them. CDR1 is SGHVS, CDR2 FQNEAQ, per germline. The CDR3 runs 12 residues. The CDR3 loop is CASSFSFSEQYF. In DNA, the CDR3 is TGTGCCAGCAGCTTTTCGTTCTCTGAGCAGTACTTC.

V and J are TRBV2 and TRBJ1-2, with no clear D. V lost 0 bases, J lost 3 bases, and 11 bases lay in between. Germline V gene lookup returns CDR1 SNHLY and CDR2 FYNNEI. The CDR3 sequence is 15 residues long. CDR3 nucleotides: TGTGCCAGCAGTGAAGCGGTCCGTAGCTACTATGGCTACACCTTC. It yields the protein CASSEAVRSYYGYTF.

In DNA form, the CDR3 reads TGTGCCAGTAGTCACGGGATCAATGAGCAGTTCTTC. It encodes CASSHGINEQFF. The genes are TRBV19 and TRBJ2-1; weak D call: TRBD2 (5 bases). Trimming removed 5 bases at V and 6 bases at J, with 8 bases between. This CDR3 region has 12 residues. Germline V CDR1 and CDR2: LNHDA, SQIVND (reference sequence).

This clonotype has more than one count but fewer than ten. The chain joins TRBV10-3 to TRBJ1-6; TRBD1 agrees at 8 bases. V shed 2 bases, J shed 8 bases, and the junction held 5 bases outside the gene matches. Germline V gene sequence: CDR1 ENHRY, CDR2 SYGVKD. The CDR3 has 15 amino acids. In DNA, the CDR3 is TGTGCCATCAGTGAGACGGAGACAGGGGATTCACCCCTCCACTTT. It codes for CAISETETGDSPLHF.

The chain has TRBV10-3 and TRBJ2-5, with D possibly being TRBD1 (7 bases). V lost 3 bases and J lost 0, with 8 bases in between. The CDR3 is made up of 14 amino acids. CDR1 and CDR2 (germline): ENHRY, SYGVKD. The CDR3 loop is CAISDRGDQETQYF. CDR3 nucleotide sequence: TGTGCCATCAGTGACAGGGGGGACCAAGAGACCCAGTACTTC.

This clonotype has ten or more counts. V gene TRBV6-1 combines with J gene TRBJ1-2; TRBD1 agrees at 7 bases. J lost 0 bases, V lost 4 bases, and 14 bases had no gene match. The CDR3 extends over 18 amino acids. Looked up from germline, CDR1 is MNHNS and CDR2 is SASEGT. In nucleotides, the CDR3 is TGTGCCAGCAGTGCATCCGGGACAGCGCCCTCCCCTAACTATGGCTACACCTTC. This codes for CASSASGTAPSPNYGYTF.

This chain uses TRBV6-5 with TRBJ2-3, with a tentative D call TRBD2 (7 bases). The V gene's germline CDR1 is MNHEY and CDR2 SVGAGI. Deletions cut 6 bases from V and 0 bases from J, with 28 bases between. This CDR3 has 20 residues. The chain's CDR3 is CASRLLAEHSRGESTDTQYF. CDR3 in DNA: TGTGCCAGCAGACTCCTAGCGGAGCACTCCAGGGGCGAGAGCACAGATACGCAGTATTTT.

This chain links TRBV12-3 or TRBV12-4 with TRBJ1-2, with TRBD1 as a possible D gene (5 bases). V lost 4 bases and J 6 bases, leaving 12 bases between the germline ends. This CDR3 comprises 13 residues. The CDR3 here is CASSSTAGNGYTF. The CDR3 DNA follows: TGTGCCAGCAGTTCGACAGCAGGAAATGGCTACACCTTC.

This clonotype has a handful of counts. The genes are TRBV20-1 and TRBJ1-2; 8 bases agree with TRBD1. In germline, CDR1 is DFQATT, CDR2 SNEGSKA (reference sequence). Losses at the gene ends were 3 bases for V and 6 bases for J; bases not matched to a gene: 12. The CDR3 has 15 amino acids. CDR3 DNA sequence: TGCAGTGCTAGTGGGGCAGGGGGCAAAATAAATGGCTACACCTTC. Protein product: CSASGAGGKINGYTF.

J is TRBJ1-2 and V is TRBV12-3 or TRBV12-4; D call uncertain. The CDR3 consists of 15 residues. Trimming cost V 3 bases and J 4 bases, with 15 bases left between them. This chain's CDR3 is CASSLVVGSLYGYTF. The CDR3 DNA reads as TGTGCCAGCAGTTTGGTAGTGGGGTCCCTCTATGGCTACACCTTC.

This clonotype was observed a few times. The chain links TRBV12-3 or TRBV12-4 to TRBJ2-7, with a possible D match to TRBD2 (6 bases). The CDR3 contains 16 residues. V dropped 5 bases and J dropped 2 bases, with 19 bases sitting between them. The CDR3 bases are TGTGCCAGCAGTCCCCCCGGGACTCTCTCTGCCTACGAGCAGTACTTC. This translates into CASSPPGTLSAYEQYF.